This T cell receptor (beta chain) was identified in a study of cytomegalovirus exposure and HLA in healthy donors. Trimming shortened V by 7 bases and J by 2 bases, and 23 bases separated the two germline ends. This CDR3 comprises 17 residues. Germline lookup yields CDR1 MNHEY and CDR2 SMNVEV (reference sequence). The study ran its PCR with 60 Vbeta and 13 Jbeta primers. The protocol was immunoSEQ multiplex PCR, while the TCRdb copy is restricted to in-frame clones and leaves out a portion. This sample contains about 130,000 clones. Sequencing was carried out using PBMCs. The chain employs TRBV27 and TRBJ1-1; the D gene is possibly TRBD1 (5 bases). This TCR was sampled from an older woman in good health and CMV-seronegative. CDR3 residues: CASTTDPGGLGNTEAFF. DNA of the CDR3: TGTGCCAGCACCACCGACCCCGGGGGGTTGGGAAACACTGAAGCTTTCTTT.